The source of this TCR beta chain is a study of vaccination effects on CD4 cells after COVID-19. About the study: Within the ViraFEST assay, antigen-specific CD4+ T cells underwent expansion with viral peptide pools prior to sequencing. General observations from the study: Cross-reactivity with common cold coronaviruses was shown by only 1 of 255 vaccine-induced clones in healthy vaccinees. Infection-derived and vaccine-derived clones contracted markedly late after vaccination.

On this clone itself: Its antigen is as yet unknown.

Culture proceeded for roughly ten days, and CD4+ T cells were then isolated. None of these healthy vaccinees had been infected with SARS-CoV-2 before vaccination. Clones were read by immunoSEQ multiplex PCR, and TCRdb kept only the in-frame ones, dropping some. The table lists tens of thousands of clones, more than 65% of them singletons. V was trimmed by 4 bases and J by 3 bases, leaving 3 bases between them. This CDR3 contains 12 residues. Germline V gene sequence: CDR1 SGHTA, CDR2 FQGNSA. This sequence originates from a human donor who received a COVID-19 vaccine. The chain recombines TRBV7-2 with TRBJ2-2; D ambiguous. Specimen: CD4+ T cells from PBMCs cultured without peptide, collected before COVID-19 vaccination. The CDR3 sequence: CASSSYTGELFF. The CDR3 DNA follows: TGTGCCAGCAGCTCCTACACCGGGGAGCTGTTTTTT.